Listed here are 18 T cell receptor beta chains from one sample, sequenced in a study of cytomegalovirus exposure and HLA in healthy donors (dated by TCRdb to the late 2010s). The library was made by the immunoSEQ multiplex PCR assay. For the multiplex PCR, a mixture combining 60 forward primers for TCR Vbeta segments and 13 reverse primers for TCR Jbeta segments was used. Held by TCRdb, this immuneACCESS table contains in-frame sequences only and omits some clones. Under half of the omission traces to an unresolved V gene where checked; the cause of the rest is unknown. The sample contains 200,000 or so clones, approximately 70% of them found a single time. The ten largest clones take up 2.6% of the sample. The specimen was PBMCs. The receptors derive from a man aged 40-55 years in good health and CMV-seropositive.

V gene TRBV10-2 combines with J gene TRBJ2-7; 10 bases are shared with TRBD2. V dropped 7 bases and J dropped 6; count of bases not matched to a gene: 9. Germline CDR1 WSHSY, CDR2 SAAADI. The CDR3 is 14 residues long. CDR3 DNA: TGCGCCAGCACCACTAGCGGGGCTTCTAGCGAGCAGTACTTC. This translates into CASTTSGASSEQYF.

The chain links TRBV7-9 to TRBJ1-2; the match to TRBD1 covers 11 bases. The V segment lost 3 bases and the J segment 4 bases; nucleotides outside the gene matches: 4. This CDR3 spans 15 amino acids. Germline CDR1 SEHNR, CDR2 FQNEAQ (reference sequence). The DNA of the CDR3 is TGTGCCAGCAGCTTCGGGACAGGGGGAACCTATGGCTACACCTTC. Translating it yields CASSFGTGGTYGYTF.

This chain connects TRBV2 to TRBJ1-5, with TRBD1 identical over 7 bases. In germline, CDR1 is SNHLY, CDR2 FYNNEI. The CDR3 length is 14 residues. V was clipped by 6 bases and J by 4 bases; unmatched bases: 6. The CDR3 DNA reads TGTGCCAGCAGCAGACAGGGTTCAAATCAGCCCCAGCATTTT. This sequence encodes CASSRQGSNQPQHF.

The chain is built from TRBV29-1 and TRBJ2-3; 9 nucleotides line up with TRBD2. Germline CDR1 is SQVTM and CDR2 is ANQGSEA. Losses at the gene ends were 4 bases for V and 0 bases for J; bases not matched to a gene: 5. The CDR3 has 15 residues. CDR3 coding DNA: TGCAGCGTTGTAGGTAGCGGGAGAAGCACAGATACGCAGTATTTT. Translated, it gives CSVVGSGRSTDTQYF.

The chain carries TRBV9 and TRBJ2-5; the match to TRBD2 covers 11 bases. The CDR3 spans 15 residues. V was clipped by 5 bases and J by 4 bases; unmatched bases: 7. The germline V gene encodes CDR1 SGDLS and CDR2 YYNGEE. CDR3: CASSLSGGAGETQYF. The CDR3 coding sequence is TGTGCCAGCAGTCTTAGCGGGGGGGCCGGAGAGACCCAGTACTTC.

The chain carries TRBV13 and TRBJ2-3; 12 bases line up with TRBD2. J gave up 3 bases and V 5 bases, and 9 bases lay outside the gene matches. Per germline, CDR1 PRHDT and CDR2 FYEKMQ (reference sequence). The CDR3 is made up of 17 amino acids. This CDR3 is CASSPLTSGGGTDTQYF. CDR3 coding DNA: TGTGCCAGCAGCCCCTTGACTAGCGGGGGAGGGACAGATACGCAGTATTTT.

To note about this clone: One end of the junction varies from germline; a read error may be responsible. The CDR3 loop is CSSSATGEEGTDTQYF. CDR3 bases: TGTTCCAGCAGCGCGACAGGGGAAGAAGGCACAGATACGCAGTATTTT. The chain uses TRBV7-9 and TRBJ2-3; 8 bases fit TRBD1. The CDR3 is 16 amino acids. Germline-derived CDR1 and CDR2 are SEHNR and FQNEAQ (reference sequence).

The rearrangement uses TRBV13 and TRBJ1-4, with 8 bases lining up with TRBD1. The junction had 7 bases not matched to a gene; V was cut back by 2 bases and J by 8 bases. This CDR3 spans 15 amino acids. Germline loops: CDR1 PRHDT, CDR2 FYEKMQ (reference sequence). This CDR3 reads CASSLRQGAGEKLFF. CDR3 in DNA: TGTGCCAGCAGCTTAAGGCAGGGGGCAGGGGAAAAACTGTTTTTT.

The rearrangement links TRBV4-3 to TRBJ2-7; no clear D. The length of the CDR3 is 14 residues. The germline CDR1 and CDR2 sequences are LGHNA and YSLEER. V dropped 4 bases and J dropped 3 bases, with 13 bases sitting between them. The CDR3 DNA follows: TGCGCCAGCAGCCCCCAGCGCACGGGCTACGAGCAGTACTTC. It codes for CASSPQRTGYEQYF.

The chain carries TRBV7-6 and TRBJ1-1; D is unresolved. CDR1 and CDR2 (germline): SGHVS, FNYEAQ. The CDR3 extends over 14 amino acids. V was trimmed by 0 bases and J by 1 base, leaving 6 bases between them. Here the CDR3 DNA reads TGTGCCAGCAGCTTAGCAGGAGGGAACACTGAAGCTTTCTTT. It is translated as CASSLAGGNTEAFF.

CDR3 in amino acids: CASSPQRSGQSETQYF. As DNA, the CDR3 is TGTGCCAGCTCACCACAGAGGTCTGGACAAAGCGAGACCCAGTACTTC. This sequence joins TRBV18 and TRBJ2-5, with TRBD1 as a possible D gene (5 bases). V gave up 1 base and J gave up 5 bases, with 17 bases separating them. This CDR3 comprises 16 residues. Germline loops: CDR1 KGHSH, CDR2 LQKENI.

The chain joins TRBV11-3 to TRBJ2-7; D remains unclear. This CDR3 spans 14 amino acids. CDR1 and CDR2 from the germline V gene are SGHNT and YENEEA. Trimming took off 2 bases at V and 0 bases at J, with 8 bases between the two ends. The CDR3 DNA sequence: TGTGCCAGCAGCTTAACGGCGGCCTCCTACGAGCAGTACTTC. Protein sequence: CASSLTAASYEQYF.

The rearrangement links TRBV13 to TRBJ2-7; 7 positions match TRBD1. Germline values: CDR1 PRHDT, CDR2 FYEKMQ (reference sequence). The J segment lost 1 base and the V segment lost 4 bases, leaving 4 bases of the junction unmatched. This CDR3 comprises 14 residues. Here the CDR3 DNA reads TGTGCCAGCAGCTATCCGGGACAGTCCTACGAGCAGTACTTC. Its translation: CASSYPGQSYEQYF.

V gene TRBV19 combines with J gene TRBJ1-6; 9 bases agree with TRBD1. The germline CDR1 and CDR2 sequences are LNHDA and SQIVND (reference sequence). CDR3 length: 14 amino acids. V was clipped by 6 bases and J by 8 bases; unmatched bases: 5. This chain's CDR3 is CASRPGQGYSPLHF. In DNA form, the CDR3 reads TGTGCCAGTAGACCGGGACAGGGATATTCACCCCTCCACTTT.

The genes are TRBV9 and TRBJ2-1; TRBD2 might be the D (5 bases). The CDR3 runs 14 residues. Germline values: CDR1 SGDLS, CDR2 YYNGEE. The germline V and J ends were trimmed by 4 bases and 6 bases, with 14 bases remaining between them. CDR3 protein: CASSFRGGSNEQFF. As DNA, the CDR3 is TGTGCCAGCAGCTTCCGAGGAGGCTCCAATGAGCAGTTCTTC.

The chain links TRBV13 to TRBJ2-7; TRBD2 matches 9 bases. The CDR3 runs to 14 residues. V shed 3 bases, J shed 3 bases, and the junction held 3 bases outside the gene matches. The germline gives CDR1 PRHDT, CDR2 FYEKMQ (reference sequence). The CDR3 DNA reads TGTGCCAGCAGCTTGCGGGGGGGCGGCTACGAGCAGTACTTC. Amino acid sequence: CASSLRGGGYEQYF.

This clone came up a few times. The CDR3 sequence: CASSFDRENSPLHF. The CDR3 nucleotides read TGTGCCAGCAGTTTTGACAGGGAAAATTCACCCCTCCACTTT. The V call is TRBV6-6, the J call TRBJ1-6; 7 bases fit TRBD1. V was pared by 4 bases and J by 7 bases, with 4 bases of the junction left unmatched. The CDR3 covers 14 residues. Germline V gene sequence: CDR1 MNHNY, CDR2 SVGAGI (reference sequence).

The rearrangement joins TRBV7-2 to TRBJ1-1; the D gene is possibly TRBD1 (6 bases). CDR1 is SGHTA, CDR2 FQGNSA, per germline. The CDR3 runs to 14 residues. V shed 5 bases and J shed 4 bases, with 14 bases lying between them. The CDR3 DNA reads TGTGCCAGCAGCCTGGGGGCAGATGGCACTGAAGCTTTCTTT. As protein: CASSLGADGTEAFF.